Reported below is one TCR beta chain. Produced via immunoSEQ multiplex PCR; TCRdb's table is partial and in-frame only. The sample shows fewer than 70,000 clones, 90% of them seen only once. This record comes from a study of chemoradiotherapy in HPV16-positive cancers. The CDR3 extends over 16 amino acids. CDR1 and CDR2 (germline): SGDLS, YYNGEE. The J segment lost 3 bases and the V segment lost 0 bases, leaving 6 bases of the junction unmatched. The origin of this receptor is a human donor with HPV-associated anogenital cancer. The J gene is TRBJ2-3, the V gene TRBV9; the match to TRBD2 covers 8 bases. This sample comprised blood, obtained from a patient who underwent chemoradiotherapy. The CDR3 reads CASSVEGRGATDTQYF. The CDR3 DNA is TGTGCCAGCAGCGTAGAGGGGCGGGGGGCGACAGATACGCAGTATTTT. The whole variable domain, filled in from reference TRBV9 and TRBJ2-3, reads DSGVTQTPKHLITATGQRVTLRCSPRSGDLSVYWYQQSLDQGLQFLIQYYNGEERAKGNILERFSAQQFPDLHSELNLSSLELGDSALYFCASSVEGRGATDTQYFGPGTRLTVL.